The clone carrying this T cell receptor beta chain has only one observation. In the authors' workflow: Estimation of nucleated cell counts was performed using reference gene primer amplification. Profiling relied on immunoSEQ multiplex PCR, and the TCRdb table lists in-frame clones only, not all of them. The V and J calls and clone size come from that table; D and trimming were worked out from the DNA. The sample yields approximately 80,000 clones, 88% seen once. The data were taken from a study of blood T cell repertoires in COVID-19. Study summary: The United States, Italy and Spain supplied acute and convalescent COVID-19 samples. T cells, B-cell-depleted T cells, or PBMCs provided the cDNA or gDNA that served as material.

The sequence was collected from a human donor in a cohort sampled during active COVID-19. The sequenced material came from peripheral blood.

CDR3 coding DNA: TGTGCCAGCAGCTTAAGTCGGGGTCCCCGCCGGGATACGCAGTATTTT. Its protein product is CASSLSRGPRRDTQYF. The chain carries TRBV7-6 and TRBJ2-3, with a possible D match to TRBD2 (5 bases). The V and J ends lost 2 bases and 6 bases respectively, with 18 bases between them. Germline loops: CDR1 SGHVS, CDR2 FNYEAQ. The CDR3 is 16 residues long. The entire variable domain, with the rest obtained from reference TRBV7-6 and TRBJ2-3, is as follows: GAGVSQSPRYKVTKRGQDVALRCDPISGHVSLYWYRQALGQGPEFLTYFNYEAQQDKSGLPNDRFSAERPEGSISTLTIQRTEQRDSAMYRCASSLSRGPRRDTQYFGPGTRLTVL.